The text below deals with one T cell receptor (beta chain). No antigen is known for it. Base qualities are missing; no much larger clone stands one base away. The source of the sample is a study of OX40 agonist ivuxolimab in advanced cancers. In terms of the full investigation: Ivuxolimab, which targeted the costimulatory receptor OX40 (CD134), was an agonistic, fully human IgG2 monoclonal antibody. In the dose-escalation cohort, 75% to 90% of patients were male, and the mean age was 60 years with a range of about 23 to 79. The point of sequencing TCRbeta in the periphery was to test whether ivuxolimab changed TCR sequence diversity and drove clonal T-cell expansion. The paper reports the monotherapy dose-escalation portion (N = 52 patients) of the phase I ivuxolimab trial. Intravenous ivuxolimab was administered to patients every 2 weeks at six dose levels: 0.01, 0.1, 0.3, 1.5, 3 and 10 mg/kg. Patients were allowed to have had prior anti-PD-1, anti-PD-L1 or anti-CTLA-4 therapy, and approximately 40% of the dose-escalation patients had been treated with checkpoint inhibitors. Among the roughly 52 dose-escalation patients, some 20 had hepatocellular carcinoma, around 15 melanoma, 9 renal cell carcinoma and 9 head and neck cancer. Three dose-escalation patients achieved partial responses, one with hepatocellular carcinoma and two with cutaneous melanoma.

General conclusions and limits of the study: At doses of 0.1 to 3.0 mg/kg, clonal expansion of both CD4+ and CD8+ blood T cells was observed from baseline to week 6. Low levels of normalized T-cell clonal expansion were also seen in some patients who did not respond. In partial responders in the 0.1-3.0 mg/kg groups, normalized peripheral clonal expansion was found to be among the lowest, especially among CD8+ T cells. Antigen specificity was not determined for the clonally expanded peripheral T cells. On average, CD8+ T cells showed more expanded clones than CD4+ T cells after ivuxolimab.

The trial excluded patients who had a history of autoimmune disease or were on systemic immunosuppression. In every dose cohort, peripheral blood was drawn for TCR sequencing at baseline, cycle 4 day 1, and cycle 7 day 1. Samples were obtained from an open-label, multicenter, first-in-human phase I dose-escalation trial of ivuxolimab. Adults with locally advanced or metastatic melanoma, renal cell carcinoma, hepatocellular carcinoma or head and neck squamous cell carcinoma were enrolled in the trial. CD4+ and CD8+ T cells were sorted separately from peripheral blood before TCR sequencing. Genomic DNA was extracted from sorted cells for sequencing of the TCRbeta CDR3 region. The immunoSEQ Assay was used to sequence the TCRbeta CDR3 regions. TCRdb's version of the immuneACCESS table is confined to in-frame rearrangements and falls short of the full clone set. An unresolved V gene accounts for under half of the shortfall where checked; the remainder is of unknown origin. In all, the sample holds roughly 150,000 clones, and approximately 94% of those were seen once. The ten largest clones add up to about 0.31% of the sample.

This receptor was identified in an adult with an advanced solid tumor such as melanoma, head and neck, liver or kidney cancer. The sequencing here drew on CD4+ or CD8+ T cells sorted from blood, taken in a trial of the OX40 agonist ivuxolimab.

The DNA reads as follows: TGTGCCATCAGACCACAGGGAAACACTGAAGCTTTCTTT. Its protein reads: CAIRPQGNTEAFF. Rearrangement joined TRBV10-3 to TRBJ1-1; perhaps TRBD1 is the D gene, with 6 bases matching. Sequences ENHRY (CDR1) and SYGVKD (CDR2) are obtained from the germline V gene. V drops 6 bases and J drops 2 bases, leaving 10 bases in between. Its CDR3 holds 13 amino acids, cysteine through phenylalanine. The only DNA kept is the CDR3, 39 bases in frame from the first base.